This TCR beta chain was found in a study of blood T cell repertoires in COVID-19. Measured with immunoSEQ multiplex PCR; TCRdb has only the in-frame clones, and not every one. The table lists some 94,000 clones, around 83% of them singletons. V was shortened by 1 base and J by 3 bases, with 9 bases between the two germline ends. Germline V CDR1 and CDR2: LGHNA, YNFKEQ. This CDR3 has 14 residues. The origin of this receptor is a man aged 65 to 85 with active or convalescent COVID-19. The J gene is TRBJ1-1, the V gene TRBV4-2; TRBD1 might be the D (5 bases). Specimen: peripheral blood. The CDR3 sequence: CASSQGRQYTEAFF. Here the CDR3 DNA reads TGTGCCAGCAGCCAAGGCCGACAGTACACTGAAGCTTTCTTT.